This T cell receptor (beta chain) was sequenced during a study of PD-1 blockade in classical Hodgkin lymphoma. Repertoires were generated with immunoSEQ multiplex PCR, while TCRdb's copy carries only in-frame clones and drops some. The sample lists about 30,000 clones; 71% were seen once. There are 17 residues in the CDR3. The V and J ends lost 0 bases and 0 bases respectively, with 12 bases between them. Germline CDR1 and CDR2: SNHLY and FYNNEI. On this clone: Its antigen is as yet unknown.

Study results and caveats: Compared with baseline, CD4+ but not CD8+ TCR diversity had risen significantly by C4D1.

Every single patient, without exception, relapsed after autologous stem cell transplantation, and brentuximab vedotin exposure varied. The source material was peripheral blood mononuclear cells (PBMCs), sampled before the second cycle of nivolumab. The source is a human donor with classical Hodgkin lymphoma. The genes are TRBV2 and TRBJ1-3, with TRBD1 as a possible D gene (6 bases). DNA for the CDR3: TGTGCCAGCAGTGAAGCTCCTACAGGGTTCTCTGGAAACACCATATATTTT. Translation gives CASSEAPTGFSGNTIYF.